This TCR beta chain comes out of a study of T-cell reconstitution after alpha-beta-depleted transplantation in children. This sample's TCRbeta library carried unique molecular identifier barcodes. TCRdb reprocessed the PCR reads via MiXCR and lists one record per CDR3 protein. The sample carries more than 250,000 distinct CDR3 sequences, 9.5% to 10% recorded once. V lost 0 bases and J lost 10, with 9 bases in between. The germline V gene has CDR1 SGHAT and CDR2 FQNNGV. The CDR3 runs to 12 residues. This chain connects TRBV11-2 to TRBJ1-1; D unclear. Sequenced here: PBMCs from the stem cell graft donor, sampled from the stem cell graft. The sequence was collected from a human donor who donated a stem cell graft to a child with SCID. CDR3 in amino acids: CASSLDQLGAFF. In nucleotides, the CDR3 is TGTGCCAGCAGCTTAGATCAACTCGGAGCTTTCTTT.